The 6 T cell receptor beta chains given below trace back to one sample, sequenced in a study of cytotoxic CD8 clonotypes in ibrutinib-treated CLL. The method was immunoSEQ multiplex PCR; TCRdb's version includes in-frame clones alone and lacks a portion of them. The repertoire consists of about 130,000 clones, with 80% to 90% occurring once and the leading ten covering about 3.3%. The starting material was PBMCs, obtained after 24 months of ibrutinib treatment. Every receptor here comes from a human donor with chronic lymphocytic leukemia.

The CDR3 reads CASSVSGIHEQYF. The CDR3 DNA sequence: TGTGCCAGCAGCGTCTCCGGGATCCACGAGCAGTACTTC. The rearrangement joins TRBV11-3 to TRBJ2-7, with D possibly matching TRBD2 (5 bases). The CDR3 loop spans 13 amino acids. V was trimmed by 5 bases and J by 5 bases, leaving 13 bases between them. CDR1 and CDR2 (germline): SGHNT, YENEEA.

V is TRBV15 and J is TRBJ2-5; D is perhaps TRBD1 or TRBD2 (5 bases each). The CDR3 is made up of 16 amino acids. Trimming shortened V by 1 base and J by 5 bases, and 17 bases separated the two germline ends. Germline CDR1 LNHNV, CDR2 YYDKDF (reference sequence). Here the CDR3 reads CATSRASGPVGETQYF. The CDR3, as DNA: TGTGCCACCAGCAGAGCTTCGGGACCGGTGGGGGAGACCCAGTACTTC.

The chain uses TRBV9 and TRBJ1-1; D might be TRBD1 (6 bases). Between the trimmed V and J ends, which lost 3 bases and 5 bases, there was a span of 17 bases. CDR3 size: 15 residues. From germline, CDR1 is SGDLS and CDR2 YYNGEE. Here the CDR3 reads CASSGEGGRGTEAFF. CDR3 nucleotides: TGTGCCAGCAGCGGAGAAGGGGGGAGAGGAACTGAAGCTTTCTTT.

The genes are TRBV5-4 and TRBJ2-2, with 9 bases fitting TRBD2. The CDR3 runs 17 residues. Germline CDR1 is SGHNT and CDR2 is YYREEE (reference sequence). V shed 3 bases, J shed 5 bases, and the junction held 11 bases outside the gene matches. CDR3 region: CASSSPRGGLKTGELFF. In DNA form, the CDR3 reads TGTGCCAGCAGCTCCCCGCGGGGGGGCCTTAAGACCGGGGAGCTGTTTTTT. Full variable domain (rest looked up from reference TRBV5-4 and TRBJ2-2): ETGVTQSPTHLIKTRGQQVTLRCSSQSGHNTVSWYQQALGQGPQFIFQYYREEENGRGNFPPRFSGLQFPNYSSELNVNALELDDSALYLCASSSPRGGLKTGELFFGEGSRLTVL.

V is TRBV7-9 and J is TRBJ1-2; a weak D match, TRBD1 (6 bases). CDR3 length equals 16 residues. V gave up 4 bases and J gave up 1 base, with 16 bases separating them. Germline loops: CDR1 SEHNR, CDR2 FQNEAQ (reference sequence). CDR3 bases: TGTGCCAGCAGCTCCAACCGGGACATCCGTAACTATGGCTACACCTTC. Protein product: CASSSNRDIRNYGYTF.

The rearrangement uses TRBV5-4 and TRBJ1-1, with 10 bases identical to TRBD1. Germline trimming cut 2 bases from V and 0 bases from J; bases unmatched to any gene: 7. Per the germline V gene, CDR1 is SGHNT and CDR2 is YYREEE (reference sequence). The CDR3 runs 17 residues. DNA of the CDR3: TGTGCCAGCAGCTTTTCGACAGGGGGCTTCGTGAACACTGAAGCTTTCTTT. Its protein product is CASSFSTGGFVNTEAFF.